One and the same sample provided the 8 T cell receptor beta chains below, sequenced in a study of blood T cell repertoires in COVID-19 (dated by TCRdb to the early 2020s). Library construction relied on the immunoSEQ multiplex PCR assay. TCRdb's version of the immuneACCESS table is confined to in-frame rearrangements and falls short of the full clone set. An unresolved V gene accounts for under half of the shortfall where checked; the remainder is of unknown origin. In all, the sample holds around 120,000 clones, and about 90% of those were seen once. Of the sample, about 7.7% is held by the ten largest clones. Sequenced material: peripheral blood. These receptors were collected from a human donor in a cohort sampled during active COVID-19.

This sequence joins TRBV10-1 and TRBJ2-5, with TRBD2 identical over 13 bases. CDR1 is WNHNN and CDR2 is SYGVQD in the germline V gene (reference sequence). V was clipped by 3 bases and J by 4 bases; unmatched bases: 2. CDR3 size: 15 residues. The CDR3 DNA is TGCGCCAGCAGTGACTGGACTAGCGGGAGAGAGACCCAGTACTTC. Its protein is CASSDWTSGRETQYF.

This sequence joins TRBV7-2 and TRBJ2-1; 9 nucleotides agree with TRBD2. Germline V lookup: CDR1 SGHTA, CDR2 FQGNSA. The CDR3 length is 14 residues. Germline trimming cut 1 base from V and 7 bases from J; bases unmatched to any gene: 2. CDR3 in amino acids: CASSLGGLANEQFF. The CDR3 nucleotides read TGTGCCAGCAGCTTAGGTGGACTAGCGAATGAGCAGTTCTTC.

The chain couples TRBV24-1 to TRBJ2-1; 8 positions agree with TRBD2. This CDR3 has 13 amino acids. Germline values: CDR1 KGHDR, CDR2 SFDVKD. Trimming removed 8 bases from V and 6 bases from J; junction bases left unmatched: 5. The DNA for the CDR3 is TGTGCCACCAACCGGGAGGGCCGCAATGAGCAGTTCTTC. This translates into CATNREGRNEQFF.

This sequence joins TRBV4-1 and TRBJ2-7, with TRBD2 identical over 8 bases. CDR1 is MGHRA, CDR2 YSYEKL, per germline. The CDR3 extends over 13 amino acids. The V and J ends lost 5 bases and 6 bases, in that order; junction bases with no gene match: 6. The CDR3: CASSSREGGEQYF. The CDR3 nucleotides read TGCGCCAGCAGCAGTCGGGAGGGCGGCGAGCAGTACTTC.

J is TRBJ2-7 and V is TRBV6-2 or TRBV6-3, with a tentative D call TRBD2 (7 bases). Trimming pared 6 bases from V and 6 bases from J, leaving 15 bases between. CDR3 length: 13 amino acids. The germline CDR1 and CDR2 sequences are MNHEY and SVGEGT. CDR3 region: CASSDRRGGEQYF. CDR3 coding DNA: TGTGCCAGCAGCGACAGGAGGGGGGGCGAGCAGTACTTC.

With respect to this clone: One junction end does not reproduce the germline sequence, and a read error may be involved. The J gene is TRBJ1-5, the V gene TRBV28; tentatively, D is TRBD1 (5 bases). Germline CDR1 and CDR2: MDHEN and SYDVKM. The CDR3 length is 12 residues. CDR3 sequence reads: CASSREQLLRDF. The CDR3 DNA is TGTGCCAGCAGCCGTGAACAGCTACTCAGGGATTTT.

V and J are TRBV19 and TRBJ2-5; D unresolved. V gave up 1 base and J gave up 7 bases, with 7 bases separating them. The CDR3 loop spans 12 amino acids. The germline V gene encodes CDR1 LNHDA and CDR2 SQIVND (reference sequence). In DNA form, the CDR3 reads TGTGCCAGTAGTATAGTTCCGGGGACCCAGTACTTC. Translating gives CASSIVPGTQYF.

This clone was detected a few times. The chain recombines TRBV11-2 with TRBJ1-2; 9 bases map to TRBD1. The CDR3 is made up of 17 amino acids. Germline values: CDR1 SGHAT, CDR2 FQNNGV. Germline trimming cut 5 bases from V and 4 bases from J; bases unmatched to any gene: 14. The CDR3 protein is CASSPTGTGPQTYGYTF. CDR3 DNA sequence: TGTGCCAGCAGCCCCACCGGGACAGGGCCGCAGACCTATGGCTACACCTTC.